The 26 T cell receptor beta chains below come from one sample, sequenced in a study of blood T cell repertoires in COVID-19. Sequencing was performed with immunoSEQ multiplex PCR; in TCRdb, only in-frame clones are kept and a portion is missing. The sample lists about 81,000 clones, approximately 81% occurring once. Sequenced material: peripheral blood. The receptors were gathered from a woman between 65 and 79 years old with acute or convalescent COVID-19.

The genes are TRBV28 and TRBJ1-5; D call uncertain. V was pared by 5 bases and J by 5 bases, with 4 bases between. Germline V CDR1 and CDR2: MDHEN, SYDVKM. The CDR3 consists of 11 residues. CDR3 loop: CASSPDQPQHF. In DNA, the CDR3 is TGTGCCAGCAGTCCTGATCAGCCCCAGCATTTT.

This clone was detected only a few times. The chain links TRBV5-6 to TRBJ1-4, with TRBD1 matching over 9 bases. After removal of 3 bases from V and 5 bases from J, the junction contained 2 bases not matched to a gene. The CDR3 runs 14 residues. Per the germline V gene, CDR1 is SGHDT and CDR2 is YYEEEE. The CDR3 nucleotides read TGTGCCAGCAGCTCCGGGACAGGGAATGAAAAACTGTTTTTT. Encoded protein: CASSSGTGNEKLFF.

The chain combines TRBV5-8 with TRBJ1-6, with 7 bases matching TRBD1. CDR3 size: 13 residues. The germline V gene has CDR1 SGHTS and CDR2 YDEGEE. The trim removed 5 bases at V and 15 bases at J, leaving 11 bases unmatched. CDR3 region: CASRRQGVTGLHF. DNA for the CDR3: TGTGCCAGCAGGCGACAGGGTGTCACTGGCCTCCACTTT. Full variable domain (rest looked up from reference TRBV5-8 and TRBJ1-6): EAGVTQSPTHLIKTRGQQATLRCSPISGHTSVYWYQQALGLGLQFLLWYDEGEERNRGNFPPRFSGRQFPNYSSELNVNALELEDSALYLCASRRQGVTGLHFGNGTRLTVT.

The chain links TRBV28 to TRBJ2-2; TRBD1 matches 10 bases. The CDR3 totals 15 residues. The junction had 9 bases not matched to a gene; V was cut back by 10 bases and J by 4 bases. Germline lookup yields CDR1 MDHEN and CDR2 SYDVKM. CDR3 sequence: CATLMGQGFTGELFF. CDR3 DNA: TGTGCCACCCTGATGGGACAGGGGTTCACCGGGGAGCTGTTTTTT.

This chain's CDR3 is CASSLPQARHTF. Written as DNA, the CDR3 is TGTGCCAGCAGTTTACCCCAGGCCAGGCACACCTTC. The V gene is TRBV12-3 or TRBV12-4, the J gene TRBJ1-2; unclear D gene. V was shortened by 2 bases and J by 12 bases, with 13 bases between the two germline ends. The CDR3 extends over 12 amino acids.

The chain joins TRBV27 to TRBJ1-2; 10 bases are a match to TRBD1. Germline V CDR1 and CDR2: MNHEY, SMNVEV (reference sequence). CDR3 length: 14 residues. Trimming took 6 bases from V and 6 from J; bases not matched to a gene: 7. As DNA, the CDR3 is TGTGCCAGCAGAACCCGGGACAGGGGAGATGGCTACACCTTC. Protein: CASRTRDRGDGYTF.

The count of this clone is one. The chain joins TRBV2 to TRBJ2-7, with D tentatively TRBD1 (5 bases). Trimming removed 2 bases at V and 5 bases at J, with 13 bases between. The CDR3 spans 14 residues. The germline V gene has CDR1 SNHLY and CDR2 FYNNEI. The CDR3, as DNA: TGTGCCAGCAGTGAAAGGGGCAGGGTCAACGAGCAGTACGTC. Translation gives CASSERGRVNEQYV.

The chain combines TRBV5-6 with TRBJ2-7; 13 bases line up with TRBD2. The junction had 4 bases not matched to a gene; V was cut back by 4 bases and J by 3 bases. This CDR3 is built from 15 residues. Germline-derived CDR1 and CDR2 are SGHDT and YYEEEE. The CDR3 is CASSTRTSGSYEQYV. The CDR3 nucleotides are TGTGCCAGCAGCACCCGGACTAGCGGGAGCTACGAGCAGTACGTC.

This chain connects TRBV13 to TRBJ2-1; the D gene is possibly TRBD1 (5 bases). The germline V gene encodes CDR1 PRHDT and CDR2 FYEKMQ (reference sequence). Trimming removed 5 bases at V and 6 bases at J, with 14 bases between. There are 14 residues in the CDR3. CDR3 DNA sequence: TGTGCCAGCAGCCCCACAGGTAGAATCAATGAGCAGTTCTTC. Amino acid sequence: CASSPTGRINEQFF.

This clone was recorded once. The chain couples TRBV2 to TRBJ1-1; perhaps TRBD1 as D (6 bases). The V and J ends lost 0 bases and 2 bases respectively, with 10 bases between them. Germline-derived CDR1 and CDR2 are SNHLY and FYNNEI. There are 15 residues in the CDR3. The CDR3 bases are TGTGCCAGCAGTGAAGCGACAGGACTTAACACTGAAGCTTTCTTT. It encodes CASSEATGLNTEAFF.

V usage is TRBV3-1 (or the pseudogene TRBV3-2) and J usage is TRBJ1-1; 9 bases map to TRBD1. This CDR3 comprises 14 residues. The V gene end was trimmed by 6 bases and the J gene end by 5 bases; junction bases not matched to a gene: 7. The germline V gene encodes CDR1 LGHDT and CDR2 YNNKEL (reference sequence). The CDR3 sequence: CASSRDRGLTEAFF. The CDR3, as DNA: TGTGCCAGCAGTCGCGACAGGGGGTTGACTGAAGCTTTCTTT.

The sample holds one count of this clone. The DNA of the CDR3 is TGTGCCAGCACCGGACAGTCTGGAAACACCATATATTTT. It translates to CASTGQSGNTIYF. The chain employs TRBV7-6 and TRBJ1-3; the D gene is possibly TRBD1 (6 bases). The V end was cut by 7 bases, the J end by 1 base, with 8 bases between. CDR1 and CDR2 from the germline V gene are SGHVS and FNYEAQ. The CDR3 contains 13 residues. Full variable domain (outside the CDR3, taken from reference TRBV7-6 and TRBJ1-3): GAGVSQSPRYKVTKRGQDVALRCDPISGHVSLYWYRQALGQGPEFLTYFNYEAQQDKSGLPNDRFSAERPEGSISTLTIQRTEQRDSAMYRCASTGQSGNTIYFGEGSWLTVV.

The CDR3 region is CASSSQGAGGAAETQYF. The CDR3 nucleotides are TGCGCCAGCAGCTCCCAAGGGGCAGGCGGGGCAGCAGAGACCCAGTACTTC. This chain links TRBV5-1 with TRBJ2-5; maybe TRBD2 (6 bases). Germline V lookup: CDR1 SGHRS, CDR2 YFSETQ. Trimming took off 3 bases at V and 4 bases at J, with 22 bases between the two ends. This CDR3 contains 17 residues.

This chain joins TRBV11-2 and TRBJ2-1, with 13 bases fitting TRBD2. V trimming: 5 bases; J trimming: 9 bases; junction bases outside the gene matches: 7. Germline V gene data show CDR1 as SGHAT and CDR2 as FQNNGV. The CDR3 spans 15 residues. For the CDR3, the DNA is TGTGCCAGCAGCGGAGGACTAGCGGGAGCCGGTGAGCAGTTCTTC. This encodes CASSGGLAGAGEQFF.

This clone was counted once. The rearrangement joins TRBV3-1 (or the pseudogene TRBV3-2) to TRBJ1-1; TRBD1 might be the D (5 bases). Germline CDR1 is LGHDT and CDR2 is YNNKEL (reference sequence). Trimming left V 4 bases short and J 4 bases short, with 13 bases between. The CDR3 contains 14 residues. The CDR3 here is CASSRRDQGTEAFF. The DNA of the CDR3 is TGTGCCAGCAGCCGGCGGGACCAGGGCACTGAAGCTTTCTTT.

The J gene is TRBJ2-3, the V gene TRBV11-2; weak D call: TRBD2 (6 bases). The CDR3 totals 15 residues. V lost 5 bases to trimming and J lost 0 bases, with 12 bases between them. Looked up from germline, CDR1 is SGHAT and CDR2 is FQNNGV. The CDR3 nucleotides read TGTGCCAGCAGCGGGCAGCGGGCTAGCACAGATACGCAGTATTTT. Protein product: CASSGQRASTDTQYF.

The rearrangement links TRBV5-1 to TRBJ2-2; 7 bases are shared with TRBD1. Germline CDR1 is SGHRS and CDR2 is YFSETQ. The CDR3 is 16 residues long. With V trimmed by 2 bases and J by 3 bases, 7 bases remained unmatched. The CDR3 region is CASSLGDRADTGELFF. As DNA, the CDR3 is TGCGCCAGCAGCTTAGGAGACAGGGCAGACACCGGGGAGCTGTTTTTT.

The chain employs TRBV6-9 and TRBJ2-7, with 10 bases fitting TRBD1. J gave up 0 bases and V 8 bases, and 10 bases lay outside the gene matches. The CDR3 totals 16 residues. CDR1 MNHGY and CDR2 SVAAGI come from the germline V gene. DNA for the CDR3: TGTGCCAGCTCAATCGCCGGGACAGGGGTCTCCTACGAGCAGTACGTC. Amino acid sequence: CASSIAGTGVSYEQYV.

The chain links TRBV19 to TRBJ1-1; TRBD1 agrees at 7 bases. The CDR3 is 14 amino acids. Looked up from germline, CDR1 is LNHDA and CDR2 is SQIVND (reference sequence). The junction had 5 bases not matched to a gene; V was cut back by 3 bases and J by 4 bases. Here the CDR3 reads CASSITGAGTEAFF. CDR3 in DNA: TGTGCCAGTAGTATCACAGGGGCGGGCACTGAAGCTTTCTTT.

The chain couples TRBV28 to TRBJ2-4; D remains unclear. With 6 bases removed from V and 0 bases from J, the gap between germline ends came to 6 bases. Germline CDR1 and CDR2: MDHEN and SYDVKM. CDR3 size: 13 residues. CDR3 nucleotide sequence: TGTGCCAGCAGGTCATTAGCCAAAAACATTCAGTACTTC. Translation: CASRSLAKNIQYF.

Remarks on this clone: Distinct nucleotide sequences in the sample also encode this CDR3. This chain connects TRBV6-5 to TRBJ1-2, with D possibly being TRBD1 (5 bases). V gave up 2 bases and J gave up 2 bases, with 9 bases separating them. This CDR3 is built from 14 residues. The germline V gene encodes CDR1 MNHEY and CDR2 SVGAGI. The CDR3 DNA sequence: TGTGCCAGCAGTTACCGACAGACGAACTATGGCTACACCTTC. Translating gives CASSYRQTNYGYTF.

CDR3 sequence (DNA): TGTGCCAGCAGTTTAGGGGCAGGCACCTTC. Its protein product is CASSLGAGTF. The chain links TRBV12-3 or TRBV12-4 to TRBJ1-2, with D unclear. With 1 base removed from V and 13 bases from J, the gap between germline ends came to 7 bases. The CDR3 is made up of 10 amino acids.

The chain joins TRBV10-2 to TRBJ2-5, with D possibly matching TRBD2 (5 bases). In germline, CDR1 is WSHSY, CDR2 SAAADI. The CDR3 has 16 amino acids. Trimming took off 6 bases at V and 1 base at J, with 18 bases between the two ends. The CDR3 DNA reads as TGCGCCAGCAGGTTGGGGAAGGGAGTATCCCAAGAGACCCAGTACTTC. Protein product: CASRLGKGVSQETQYF.

This chain uses TRBV12-5 with TRBJ2-7, with D possibly matching TRBD1 (8 bases). Germline CDR1 reads LGHNT; CDR2 reads FRNRAP. The CDR3 consists of 19 residues. CDR3 protein: CAQGERLASPEPENYEQYV. DNA for the CDR3: TGTGCACAGGGGGAGAGACTAGCCTCCCCGGAGCCGGAAAACTACGAGCAGTACGTC.

The chain uses TRBV13 and TRBJ1-1; 9 nucleotides agree with TRBD1. Germline V CDR1 and CDR2: PRHDT, FYEKMQ (reference sequence). V dropped 2 bases and J dropped 4; count of bases not matched to a gene: 2. The CDR3 sequence is 14 residues long. In DNA, the CDR3 is TGTGCCAGCAGCTTAAGGGACAGGGCCACTGAAGCTTTCTTT. It encodes CASSLRDRATEAFF.

The genes are TRBV5-1 and TRBJ1-2; 7 bases align to TRBD1. The ends lost 4 bases at V and 3 bases at J; junction bases unmatched: 12. This CDR3 is 16 amino acids long. From germline, CDR1 is SGHRS and CDR2 YFSETQ. CDR3 sequence: CASSPRTGPWDYGYTF. CDR3 DNA: TGCGCCAGCAGCCCCAGGACAGGCCCCTGGGACTATGGCTACACCTTC.